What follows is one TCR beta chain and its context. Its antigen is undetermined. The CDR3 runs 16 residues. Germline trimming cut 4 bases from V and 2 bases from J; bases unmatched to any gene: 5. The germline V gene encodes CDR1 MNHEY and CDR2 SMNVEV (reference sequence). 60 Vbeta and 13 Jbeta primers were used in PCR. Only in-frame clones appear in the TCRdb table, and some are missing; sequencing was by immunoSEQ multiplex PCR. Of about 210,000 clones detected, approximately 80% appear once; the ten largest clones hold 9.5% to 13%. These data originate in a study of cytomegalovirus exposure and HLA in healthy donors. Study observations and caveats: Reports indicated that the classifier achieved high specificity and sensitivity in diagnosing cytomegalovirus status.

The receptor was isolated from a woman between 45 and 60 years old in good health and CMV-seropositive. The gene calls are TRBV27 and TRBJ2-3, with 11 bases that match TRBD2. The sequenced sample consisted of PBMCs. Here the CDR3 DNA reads TGTGCCAGCAGTTCCGGACTAGCGGGTCCCACAGATACGCAGTATTTT. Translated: CASSSGLAGPTDTQYF.